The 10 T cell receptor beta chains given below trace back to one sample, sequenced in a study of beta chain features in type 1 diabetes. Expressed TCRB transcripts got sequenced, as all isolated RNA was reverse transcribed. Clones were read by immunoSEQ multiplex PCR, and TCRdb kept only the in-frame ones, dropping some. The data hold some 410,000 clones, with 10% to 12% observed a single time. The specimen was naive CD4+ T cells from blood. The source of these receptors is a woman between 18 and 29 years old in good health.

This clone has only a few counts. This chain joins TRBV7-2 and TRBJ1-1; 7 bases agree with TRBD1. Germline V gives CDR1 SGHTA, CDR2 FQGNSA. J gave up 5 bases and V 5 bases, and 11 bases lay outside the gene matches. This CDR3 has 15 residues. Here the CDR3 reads CASSKTTGIATEAFF. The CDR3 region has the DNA TGTGCCAGCAGCAAAACGACAGGGATAGCGACTGAAGCTTTCTTT.

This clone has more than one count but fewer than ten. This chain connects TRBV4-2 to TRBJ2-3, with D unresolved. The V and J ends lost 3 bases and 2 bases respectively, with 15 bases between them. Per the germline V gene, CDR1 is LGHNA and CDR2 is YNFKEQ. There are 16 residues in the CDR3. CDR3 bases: TGTGCCAGCAGCCAGGTCGGCGCGGATTTCACAGATACGCAGTATTTT. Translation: CASSQVGADFTDTQYF.

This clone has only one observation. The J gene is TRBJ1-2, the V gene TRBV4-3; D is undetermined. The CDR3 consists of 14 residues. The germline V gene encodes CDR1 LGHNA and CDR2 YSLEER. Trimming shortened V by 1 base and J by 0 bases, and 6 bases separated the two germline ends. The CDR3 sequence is CASSQARANYGYTF. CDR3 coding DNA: TGCGCCAGCAGCCAAGCTCGGGCTAACTATGGCTACACCTTC.

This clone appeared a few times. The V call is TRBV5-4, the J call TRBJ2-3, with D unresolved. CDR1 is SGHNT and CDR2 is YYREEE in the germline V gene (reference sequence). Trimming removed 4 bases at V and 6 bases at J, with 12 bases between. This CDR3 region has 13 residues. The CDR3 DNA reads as TGTGCCAGCAGCCAAGGACCGGAGGATACGCAGTATTTT. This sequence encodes CASSQGPEDTQYF.

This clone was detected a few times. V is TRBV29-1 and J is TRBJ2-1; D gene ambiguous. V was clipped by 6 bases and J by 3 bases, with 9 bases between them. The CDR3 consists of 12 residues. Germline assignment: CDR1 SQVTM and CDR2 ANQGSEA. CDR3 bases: TGCAGCGTCTCTGGTTTCTACAATGAGCAGTTCTTC. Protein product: CSVSGFYNEQFF.

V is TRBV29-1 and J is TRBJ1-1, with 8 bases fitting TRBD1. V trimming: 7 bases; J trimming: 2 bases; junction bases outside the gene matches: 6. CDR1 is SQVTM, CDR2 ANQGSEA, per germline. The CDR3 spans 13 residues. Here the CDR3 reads CSASDRGNTEAFF. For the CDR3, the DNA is TGCAGCGCCTCCGACAGGGGAAACACTGAAGCTTTCTTT.

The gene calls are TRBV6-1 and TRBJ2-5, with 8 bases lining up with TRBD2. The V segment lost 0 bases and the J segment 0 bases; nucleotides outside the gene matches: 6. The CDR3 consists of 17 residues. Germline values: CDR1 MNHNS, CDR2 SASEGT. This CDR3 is CASSEASGLGDQETQYF. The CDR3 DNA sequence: TGTGCCAGCAGTGAAGCCTCGGGACTAGGGGACCAAGAGACCCAGTACTTC.

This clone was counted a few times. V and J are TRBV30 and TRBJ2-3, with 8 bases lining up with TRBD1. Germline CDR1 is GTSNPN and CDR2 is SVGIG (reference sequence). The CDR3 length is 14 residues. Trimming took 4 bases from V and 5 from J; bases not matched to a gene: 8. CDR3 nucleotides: TGTGCCTGGAATCTTGGACAGGGCATAGATACGCAGTATTTT. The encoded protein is CAWNLGQGIDTQYF.

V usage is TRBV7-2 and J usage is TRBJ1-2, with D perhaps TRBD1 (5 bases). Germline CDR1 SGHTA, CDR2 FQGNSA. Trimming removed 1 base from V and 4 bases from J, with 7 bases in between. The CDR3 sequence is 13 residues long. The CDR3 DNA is TGTGCCAGCAGCTTAGTGGACACCTATGGCTACACCTTC. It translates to CASSLVDTYGYTF. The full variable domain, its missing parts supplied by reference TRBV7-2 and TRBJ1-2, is GAGVSQSPSNKVTEKGKDVELRCDPISGHTALYWYRQSLGQGLEFLIYFQGNSAPDKSGLPSDRFSAERTGGSVSTLTIQRTQQEDSAVYLCASSLVDTYGYTFGSGTRLTVV.

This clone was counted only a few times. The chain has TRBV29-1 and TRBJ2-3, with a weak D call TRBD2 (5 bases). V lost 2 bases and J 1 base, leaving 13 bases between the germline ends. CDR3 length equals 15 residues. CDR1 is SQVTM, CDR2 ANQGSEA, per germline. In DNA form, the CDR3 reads TGCAGCGTTGAAAGACTTAGCGCCCGCACAGATACGCAGTATTTT. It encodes CSVERLSARTDTQYF.